This is a list of T cell receptor beta chains from one sample in a study of blood T cell repertoires in COVID-19. Sequenced by immunoSEQ multiplex PCR; TCRdb stores in-frame clones only, minus some. The table has around 200,000 clones, 86% seen once; the top ten hold 4.5% to 7%. Sequenced material: PBMCs or T cells enriched from blood (not recorded which). These receptor sequences come from a man aged 35 to 55 with acute COVID-19. CDR3s include the opening cysteine and the closing phenylalanine or tryptophan. D genes are given only for firm matches. Size is omitted from some rows. Given values are once, few, many or a class for expanded clones.

d_gene: NA
j_gene: TRBJ2-7
abundance: NA
v_gene: TRBV10-1
CDR3aa: CATWQSGRSSYEQYF
CDR3nt: TGCGCCACCTGGCAGTCAGGCCGTAGCTCCTACGAGCAGTACTTC

d_gene: TRBD1
j_gene: TRBJ1-1
abundance: NA
v_gene: TRBV19
CDR3aa: CASRLQGTEAFF
CDR3nt: TGTGCCAGTAGACTACAGGGGACTGAAGCTTTCTTT

d_gene: TRBD2
j_gene: TRBJ2-1
abundance: few
v_gene: TRBV24-1
CDR3aa: CATSDPGLAGINEQFF
CDR3nt: TGTGCCACCAGTGATCCCGGACTAGCGGGAATAAATGAGCAGTTCTTC

d_gene: TRBD1
j_gene: TRBJ2-1
abundance: NA
v_gene: TRBV24-1
CDR3aa: CATSGAGGNNEQFF
CDR3nt: TGTGCCACCAGTGGGGCAGGGGGAAACAATGAGCAGTTCTTC

d_gene: TRBD1
j_gene: TRBJ1-6
abundance: NA
v_gene: TRBV18
CDR3aa: CASSPPIQGGNSPLHF
CDR3nt: TGTGCCAGCTCACCACCCATCCAGGGGGGCAATTCACCCCTCCACTTT

d_gene: NA
j_gene: TRBJ1-5
abundance: once
v_gene: TRBV2
CDR3aa: CASSELYSNQPQHF
CDR3nt: TGTGCCAGCAGTGAATTGTATAGCAATCAGCCCCAGCATTTT

d_gene: NA
j_gene: TRBJ2-6
abundance: NA
v_gene: TRBV28
CDR3aa: CASSPSKGGGANVLTF
CDR3nt: TGTGCCAGCAGTCCCTCAAAAGGAGGAGGGGCCAACGTCCTGACTTTC

d_gene: TRBD2
j_gene: TRBJ2-7
abundance: few
v_gene: TRBV7-9
CDR3aa: CASSLVAGDNEQYF
CDR3nt: TGTGCCAGCAGCCTGGTAGCGGGTGACAACGAGCAGTACTTC

d_gene: NA
j_gene: TRBJ2-2
abundance: NA
v_gene: TRBV11-3
CDR3aa: CASSLAGLYTGELFF
CDR3nt: TGTGCCAGCAGCTTGGCGGGACTCTATACCGGGGAGCTGTTTTTT

d_gene: NA
j_gene: TRBJ2-7
abundance: NA
v_gene: TRBV7-6
CDR3aa: CASSLDGTYEQYF
CDR3nt: TGTGCCAGCAGCTTAGACGGTACTTACGAGCAGTACTTC

d_gene: NA
j_gene: TRBJ1-5
abundance: NA
v_gene: TRBV30
CDR3aa: CAWGGGGNQPQHF
CDR3nt: TGTGCCTGGGGAGGGGGGGGCAATCAGCCCCAGCATTTT

d_gene: NA
j_gene: TRBJ2-7
abundance: NA
v_gene: TRBV11-2
CDR3aa: CASSPLRTVPSYEQYF
CDR3nt: TGTGCCAGCAGCCCTCTACGGACAGTACCCTCCTACGAGCAGTACTTC

d_gene: TRBD1
j_gene: TRBJ1-5
abundance: NA
v_gene: TRBV2
CDR3aa: CASSGPGTGSNQPQHF
CDR3nt: TGTGCCAGCAGTGGACCCGGGACAGGTAGTAATCAGCCCCAGCATTTT

d_gene: TRBD2
j_gene: TRBJ2-3
abundance: NA
v_gene: TRBV5-4
CDR3aa: CASSLGLASLLVQSDSQYF
CDR3nt: TGTGCCAGCAGCTTGGGACTAGCTAGTCTACTAGTGCAGTCAGATTCGCAGTATTTT

d_gene: NA
j_gene: TRBJ1-1
abundance: few
v_gene: TRBV3-1/TRBV3-2
CDR3aa: CASSQVRGNSEAFF
CDR3nt: TGTGCCAGCAGCCAAGTTCGGGGTAATTCTGAAGCTTTCTTT

d_gene: NA
j_gene: TRBJ1-1
abundance: NA
v_gene: TRBV7-2
CDR3aa: CASSLRQVNTEAFF
CDR3nt: TGTGCCAGCAGCTTACGACAGGTGAACACTGAAGCTTTCTTT

d_gene: NA
j_gene: TRBJ2-7
abundance: NA
v_gene: TRBV28
CDR3aa: CASSSSARASREQYF
CDR3nt: TGTGCCAGCAGTTCTTCAGCCAGGGCCAGTCGCGAGCAGTACTTC

d_gene: NA
j_gene: TRBJ1-5
abundance: NA
v_gene: TRBV9
CDR3aa: CASSVSGNTHQPQHF
CDR3nt: TGTGCCAGCAGCGTGTCGGGAAACACCCATCAGCCCCAGCATTTT

d_gene: NA
j_gene: TRBJ2-6
abundance: NA
v_gene: TRBV20-1
CDR3aa: CSASAGANVLTF
CDR3nt: TGCAGTGCTAGTGCAGGGGCCAACGTCCTGACTTTC

d_gene: NA
j_gene: TRBJ2-1
abundance: once
v_gene: TRBV18
CDR3aa: CASSLSGDEQFF
CDR3nt: TGTGCCAGCTCCCTCTCAGGCGATGAGCAGTTCTTC

d_gene: NA
j_gene: TRBJ2-7
abundance: NA
v_gene: TRBV6-2/TRBV6-3
CDR3aa: CASSYWSRTKPYEQYF
CDR3nt: TGTGCCAGCAGTTATTGGTCCCGGACTAAACCTTACGAGCAGTACTTC

d_gene: NA
j_gene: TRBJ2-7
abundance: NA
v_gene: TRBV4-1
CDR3aa: CASSQDPPVFAYEQYF
CDR3nt: TGCGCCAGCAGCCAAGATCCGCCAGTGTTCGCCTACGAGCAGTACTTC

d_gene: NA
j_gene: TRBJ1-5
abundance: NA
v_gene: TRBV2
CDR3aa: CASSGDSSPGGNQPQHF
CDR3nt: TGTGCCAGCAGTGGGGACTCCTCCCCTGGTGGCAATCAGCCCCAGCATTTT

d_gene: TRBD1
j_gene: TRBJ1-5
abundance: NA
v_gene: TRBV28
CDR3aa: CASSLGARTGVGQPQHF
CDR3nt: TGTGCCAGCAGTTTAGGGGCGAGGACAGGGGTGGGTCAGCCCCAGCATTTT

d_gene: TRBD1
j_gene: TRBJ1-5
abundance: few
v_gene: TRBV7-8
CDR3aa: CASSWGQGLYSNQPQHF
CDR3nt: TGTGCCAGCAGCTGGGGACAGGGGCTCTATAGCAATCAGCCCCAGCATTTT

d_gene: NA
j_gene: TRBJ2-7
abundance: NA
v_gene: TRBV15
CDR3aa: CATSRDVTGVGEQYF
CDR3nt: TGTGCCACCAGCAGAGACGTTACGGGAGTGGGCGAGCAGTACTTC

d_gene: TRBD2
j_gene: TRBJ2-3
abundance: NA
v_gene: TRBV5-4
CDR3aa: CASSSRTSGTDTQYF
CDR3nt: TGTGCCAGCAGCTCGAGGACTAGCGGCACAGATACGCAGTATTTT

d_gene: NA
j_gene: TRBJ2-1
abundance: NA
v_gene: TRBV28
CDR3aa: CASSFAPQQVREQFF
CDR3nt: TGTGCCAGCAGTTTCGCCCCGCAACAGGTGCGAGAGCAGTTCTTC

d_gene: TRBD1
j_gene: TRBJ2-7
abundance: NA
v_gene: TRBV7-9
CDR3aa: CASSFVRGPSYEQYF
CDR3nt: TGTGCCAGCAGCTTTGTCAGGGGGCCATCCTACGAGCAGTACTTC

d_gene: NA
j_gene: TRBJ2-2
abundance: NA
v_gene: TRBV2
CDR3aa: CATRRDTNTGELFF
CDR3nt: TGTGCCACCCGCCGGGATACCAACACCGGGGAGCTGTTTTTT

d_gene: TRBD1
j_gene: TRBJ2-2
abundance: NA
v_gene: TRBV10-3
CDR3aa: CAIRQGGLANTGELFF
CDR3nt: TGTGCCATAAGACAGGGGGGCCTAGCGAACACCGGGGAGCTGTTTTTT

d_gene: NA
j_gene: TRBJ2-2
abundance: NA
v_gene: TRBV21-1
CDR3aa: CASSPGLAGVYDGELFF
CDR3nt: TGTGCCAGCAGTCCGGGATTAGCGGGAGTGTATGACGGGGAGCTGTTTTTT

d_gene: NA
j_gene: TRBJ2-1
abundance: NA
v_gene: TRBV29-1
CDR3aa: CSVYDWGDEQFF
CDR3nt: TGCAGCGTCTATGATTGGGGCGATGAGCAGTTCTTC

d_gene: TRBD2
j_gene: TRBJ2-1
abundance: NA
v_gene: TRBV5-1
CDR3aa: CASSLGYYSGRTYNEQFF
CDR3nt: TGCGCCAGCAGCTTGGGTTACTATAGCGGGAGAACCTACAATGAGCAGTTCTTC

d_gene: NA
j_gene: TRBJ1-5
abundance: NA
v_gene: TRBV5-6
CDR3aa: CASTPVGRGFRKPQHF
CDR3nt: TGTGCCAGCACCCCGGTTGGCAGAGGTTTTAGAAAGCCCCAGCATTTT

d_gene: NA
j_gene: TRBJ2-7
abundance: NA
v_gene: TRBV7-9
CDR3aa: CASSPLRGRAYEQYF
CDR3nt: TGTGCCAGCAGCCCCCTGAGGGGGAGGGCCTACGAGCAGTACTTC

d_gene: TRBD1
j_gene: TRBJ2-1
abundance: NA
v_gene: TRBV5-4
CDR3aa: CASSLITGEGNEQFF
CDR3nt: TGTGCCAGCAGCTTGATAACAGGGGAAGGGAATGAGCAGTTCTTC

d_gene: NA
j_gene: TRBJ1-3
abundance: NA
v_gene: TRBV7-7
CDR3aa: CASSEGASSGNTIYF
CDR3nt: TGTGCTAGCAGCGAAGGAGCCAGCTCTGGAAACACCATATATTTT

d_gene: TRBD1
j_gene: TRBJ1-1
abundance: NA
v_gene: TRBV7-9
CDR3aa: CASSPDRSLNTEAFF
CDR3nt: TGTGCCAGCAGCCCGGACAGGTCTTTGAACACTGAAGCTTTCTTT

d_gene: NA
j_gene: TRBJ2-6
abundance: NA
v_gene: TRBV10-3
CDR3aa: CAISGGPTTGSGANVLTF
CDR3nt: TGTGCCATCAGTGGCGGCCCAACGACAGGCTCTGGGGCCAACGTCCTGACTTTC

d_gene: NA
j_gene: TRBJ2-2
abundance: NA
v_gene: TRBV2
CDR3aa: CASSLSDPNTGELFF
CDR3nt: TGTGCCAGCAGTCTTAGCGACCCGAACACCGGGGAGCTGTTTTTT

d_gene: NA
j_gene: TRBJ2-3
abundance: NA
v_gene: TRBV27
CDR3aa: CASSFPWKTDTQYF
CDR3nt: TGTGCCAGCAGTTTCCCCTGGAAGACTGATACGCAGTATTTT